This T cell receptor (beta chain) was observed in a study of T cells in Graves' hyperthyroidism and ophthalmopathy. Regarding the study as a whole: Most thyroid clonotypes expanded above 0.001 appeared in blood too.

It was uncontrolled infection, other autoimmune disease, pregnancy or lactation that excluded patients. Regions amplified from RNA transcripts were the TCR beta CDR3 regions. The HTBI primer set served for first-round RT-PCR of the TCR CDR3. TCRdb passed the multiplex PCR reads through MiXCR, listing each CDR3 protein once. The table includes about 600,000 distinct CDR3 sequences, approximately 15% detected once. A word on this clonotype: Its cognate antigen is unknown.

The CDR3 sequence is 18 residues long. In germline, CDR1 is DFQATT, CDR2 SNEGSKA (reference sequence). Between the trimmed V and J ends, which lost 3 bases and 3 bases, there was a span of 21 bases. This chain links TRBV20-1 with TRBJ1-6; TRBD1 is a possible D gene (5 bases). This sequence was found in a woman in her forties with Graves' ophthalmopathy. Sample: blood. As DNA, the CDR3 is TGCAGTGCTAGGGCTAAACCAGGGACGCCAAGCTATAATTCACCCCTCCACTTT. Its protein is CSARAKPGTPSYNSPLHF.